This TCR beta chain was identified in a study of CD4 and CD8 cells across lung adenocarcinoma regions. The CDR3 runs to 16 residues. From germline, CDR1 is MNHEY and CDR2 SVGAGI. TCRdb called the PCR reads again in MiXCR, with one record for every CDR3 protein. The sample carries 8,400 or so distinct CDR3 sequences, 40% to 55% recorded once. Localized lung adenocarcinoma, a non-small cell lung cancer, affected the donors. The TCR was taken from a female donor with lung adenocarcinoma. The CD4 and CD8 labels of this study may be unreliable. Sequenced: CD4+ T cells from the margin of a lung tumor. The chain combines TRBV6-5 with TRBJ2-2; D might be TRBD1 (6 bases). The J call may be faulty, since TRBJ2-3 better matches the DNA end. The CDR3, as DNA: TGTGCCAGCAGTTACGGGCAGGTTACGAACACAGGGACGCAGTATTTT. This translates into CASSYGQVTNTGTQYF.